One sample yielded the 25 T cell receptor beta chains listed below, sequenced in a study of response to subunit inactivated influenza vaccine. MiXCR, run by TCRdb on the RT-PCR reads, gives a single entry per CDR3 protein. The repertoire consists of just under 250,000 distinct CDR3 sequences, with 10% to 15% occurring once and the leading ten covering about 7.8%. Sequenced here: non-naive T cells sorted from PBMCs, sampled 14 to 15 days before vaccination. These receptors all come from a man in his forties or fifties who received an inactivated influenza vaccine.

This clonotype was picked up many times. V is TRBV29-1 and J is TRBJ2-3, with a tentative D call TRBD2 (5 bases). The CDR3 contains 13 residues. Germline V gene lookup returns CDR1 SQVTM and CDR2 ANQGSEA. The V and J ends lost 0 bases and 8 bases respectively, with 12 bases between them. CDR3 in DNA: TGCAGCGTTGAAGACGGGGTACGGGGTACGCAGTATTTT. Translating it yields CSVEDGVRGTQYF.

This clonotype was seen at least ten times. The chain couples TRBV5-1 to TRBJ2-5, with D perhaps assigned TRBD1 or TRBD2 (7 bases each). This CDR3 contains 16 residues. V was pared by 4 bases and J by 4 bases, with 20 bases between. CDR1 and CDR2 from the germline V gene are SGHRS and YFSETQ. For the CDR3, the DNA is TGCGCCAGCAGCCCCCAGGGGGGAATAGCGGGAGAGACCCAGTACTTC. Its protein product is CASSPQGGIAGETQYF.

This clonotype has only a few counts. The chain has TRBV4-2 and TRBJ2-2, with a weak D call TRBD1 (6 bases). CDR3 length: 14 residues. Trimming removed 2 bases from V and 5 bases from J, with 9 bases in between. The V gene's germline CDR1 is LGHNA and CDR2 YNFKEQ. The CDR3 protein is CASSQLGGTGELFF. In nucleotides, the CDR3 is TGTGCCAGCAGCCAATTAGGGGGAACCGGGGAGCTGTTTTTT.

The rearrangement joins TRBV5-1 to TRBJ1-2; 11 bases map to TRBD1. Germline CDR1 and CDR2: SGHRS and YFSETQ. V was clipped by 3 bases and J by 4 bases; unmatched bases: 5. CDR3 length: 15 residues. The CDR3 sequence is CASSSGTGGIYGYTF. The CDR3 nucleotides are TGCGCCAGCAGCTCCGGGACAGGGGGTATCTATGGCTACACCTTC.

This clonotype was observed a handful of times. This sequence joins TRBV2 and TRBJ2-1; 7 bases are a match to TRBD1. The trim removed 2 bases at V and 4 bases at J, leaving 5 bases unmatched. Looked up from germline, CDR1 is SNHLY and CDR2 is FYNNEI. This CDR3 has 15 residues. As DNA, the CDR3 is TGTGCCAGCAGTGAACGATTGGGACAGTACAATGAGCAGTTCTTC. The encoded protein is CASSERLGQYNEQFF.

This chain connects TRBV5-1 to TRBJ2-7; 8 bases are shared with TRBD1. Germline trimming cut 0 bases from V and 3 bases from J; bases unmatched to any gene: 5. CDR1 is SGHRS, CDR2 YFSETQ, per germline. The CDR3 extends over 15 amino acids. CDR3 DNA sequence: TGCGCCAGCAGCTTGGCTGCGACAGGGGTCTACGAGCAGTACTTC. Translated: CASSLAATGVYEQYF.

This clonotype was detected only a few times. The chain is built from TRBV20-1 and TRBJ2-1; 8 positions match TRBD2. Germline CDR1 DFQATT, CDR2 SNEGSKA (reference sequence). J gave up 3 bases and V 0 bases, and 7 bases lay outside the gene matches. The CDR3 runs 16 residues. DNA of the CDR3: TGCAGTGCTAGAGATTGGAACGGGGGGGGCTACAATGAGCAGTTCTTC. Amino acid sequence: CSARDWNGGGYNEQFF.

This clonotype was seen only a few times. The chain combines TRBV10-3 with TRBJ1-2; TRBD1 is a possible D gene (5 bases). Germline CDR1 is ENHRY and CDR2 is SYGVKD. The V and J ends lost 10 bases and 4 bases respectively, with 22 bases between them. There are 15 residues in the CDR3. The CDR3 region is CATTGRALERYGYTF. As DNA, the CDR3 is TGTGCCACCACGGGGCGAGCCCTAGAACGCTATGGCTACACCTTC.

This clonotype came up a few times. V usage is TRBV20-1 and J usage is TRBJ2-7, with D perhaps assigned TRBD1 or TRBD2 (5 bases each). The germline V and J ends were trimmed by 6 bases and 7 bases, with 22 bases remaining between them. This CDR3 spans 14 amino acids. Germline V gene data show CDR1 as DFQATT and CDR2 as SNEGSKA (reference sequence). This CDR3 reads CSAKGRDGTKEQYF. As DNA, the CDR3 is TGCAGTGCCAAGGGACGCGACGGTACTAAGGAGCAGTACTTC.

This clonotype was counted many times. The chain carries TRBV3-1 and TRBJ2-3; the match to TRBD2 covers 12 bases. This CDR3 spans 16 amino acids. Germline loops: CDR1 LGHDT, CDR2 YNNKEL (reference sequence). V lost 6 bases and J lost 1; bases outside the gene matches: 5. The CDR3 region is CASRISSGGGTDTQYF. CDR3 sequence (DNA): TGTGCCAGCAGGATCTCTAGCGGGGGGGGCACAGATACGCAGTATTTT.

This clonotype came up many times. The chain employs TRBV5-1 and TRBJ2-5; D remains ambiguous. V was cut by 5 bases and J by 3 bases, with 5 bases left in between. The germline CDR1 and CDR2 sequences are SGHRS and YFSETQ. The CDR3 totals 11 residues. CDR3 DNA: TGCGCCAGCAGGGCAGAAGAGACCCAGTACTTC. As protein: CASRAEETQYF.

In its sample, this clonotype was seen many times. The V call is TRBV12-3 or TRBV12-4, the J call TRBJ2-7; 7 bases match TRBD2. The ends lost 6 bases at V and 6 bases at J; junction bases unmatched: 14. There are 15 residues in the CDR3. The DNA of the CDR3 is TGTGCCAGCAGCTTCAACCGTGGACTAGGTCTCGAGCAGTACTTC. Protein product: CASSFNRGLGLEQYF.

Many counts were recorded for this clonotype. The chain recombines TRBV7-9 with TRBJ2-1; 10 positions agree with TRBD2. After removal of 6 bases from V and 9 bases from J, the junction contained 11 bases not matched to a gene. In germline, CDR1 is SEHNR, CDR2 FQNEAQ (reference sequence). The CDR3 consists of 15 residues. CDR3 region: CASRRAGTSVSEQFF. The CDR3 nucleotides read TGTGCCAGCAGAAGGGCCGGGACTAGCGTCAGTGAGCAGTTCTTC.

This clonotype was counted ten times or more. This chain links TRBV10-2 with TRBJ1-6; D gene ambiguous. Germline V gives CDR1 WSHSY, CDR2 SAAADI. CDR3 length: 16 residues. V was pared by 2 bases and J by 2 bases, with 10 bases between. This CDR3 is CASSEIGRTYNSPLHF. Here the CDR3 DNA reads TGCGCCAGCAGTGAGATTGGTAGGACCTATAATTCACCCCTCCACTTT.

V and J are TRBV6-1 and TRBJ2-7; 8 positions agree with TRBD2. The CDR3 contains 16 residues. V gave up 6 bases and J gave up 5 bases; unmatched junction bases: 15. Per the germline V gene, CDR1 is MNHNS and CDR2 is SASEGT. CDR3: CASRKPNGGLVNEQYF. The DNA of the CDR3 is TGTGCCAGCAGAAAACCAAATGGGGGACTAGTTAACGAGCAGTACTTC.

This clonotype was seen only a few times. This chain connects TRBV11-2 to TRBJ2-1; D possibly corresponds to TRBD1 (7 bases). The V gene's germline CDR1 is SGHAT and CDR2 FQNNGV. V shed 1 base and J shed 5 bases, with 12 bases lying between them. The CDR3 is 15 amino acids. DNA of the CDR3: TGTGCCAGCAGCTTAGGCCCAGGGGGGCACAATGAGCAGTTCTTC. The encoded protein is CASSLGPGGHNEQFF.

The chain combines TRBV20-1 with TRBJ2-2; 8 bases match TRBD2. V shed 4 bases and J 3 bases; nucleotides not matched to a gene: 22. CDR1 is DFQATT and CDR2 is SNEGSKA in the germline V gene (reference sequence). This CDR3 region has 20 residues. In DNA form, the CDR3 reads TGCAGTGCTAAGTGGACCGGGACTAGGACCTATAAGCGGGACACCGGGGAGCTGTTTTTT. Protein: CSAKWTGTRTYKRDTGELFF.

This clonotype was seen ten or more times. The chain carries TRBV29-1 and TRBJ2-1, with TRBD2 matching 9 bases. Germline values: CDR1 SQVTM, CDR2 ANQGSEA. The CDR3 has 12 amino acids. Trimming cost V 7 bases and J 7 bases; bases outside gene matches: 5. The CDR3 DNA sequence: TGCAGCGCCCCGGGACTAGCTAATGAGCAGTTCTTC. Its protein product is CSAPGLANEQFF.

In its sample, this clonotype was seen many times. The chain joins TRBV28 to TRBJ2-7, with a tentative D call TRBD2 (6 bases). CDR1 MDHEN and CDR2 SYDVKM come from the germline V gene. V was pared by 7 bases and J by 7 bases, with 23 bases between. This CDR3 is built from 15 residues. The CDR3 loop is CASTSVSGGAWEQYF. CDR3 nucleotides: TGTGCCAGCACCTCAGTTTCCGGAGGGGCCTGGGAGCAGTACTTC.

This clonotype was recorded many times. This chain connects TRBV15 to TRBJ2-2, with D possibly being TRBD1 or TRBD2 (6 bases each). Looked up from germline, CDR1 is LNHNV and CDR2 is YYDKDF (reference sequence). The CDR3 loop spans 17 amino acids. Trimming removed 1 base from V and 2 bases from J, with 14 bases in between. The CDR3 coding sequence is TGTGCCACCAGCAGAGTGGGGGGCAGCTTAAACACCGGGGAGCTGTTTTTT. Its translation: CATSRVGGSLNTGELFF. Together with reference TRBV15 and TRBJ2-2, the CDR3 gives the full variable domain: DAMVIQNPRYQVTQFGKPVTLSCSQTLNHNVMYWYQQKSSQAPKLLFHYYDKDFNNEADTPDNFQSRRPNTSFCFLDIRSPGLGDTAMYLCATSRVGGSLNTGELFFGEGSRLTVL.

The chain recombines TRBV20-1 with TRBJ2-1; the match to TRBD2 covers 13 bases. With 6 bases clipped from V and 10 bases from J, the junction kept 9 bases outside the gene matches. Germline V lookup: CDR1 DFQATT, CDR2 SNEGSKA (reference sequence). The CDR3 sequence is 14 residues long. This CDR3 reads CSAKTSGGPTEQFF. CDR3 DNA: TGCAGTGCGAAGACTAGCGGGGGGCCAACCGAGCAGTTCTTC.

This clonotype was counted between two and nine times. The CDR3 DNA is TGCAGTGCTAGAGTGTTGAACCAAGAGACCCAGTACTTC. It yields the protein CSARVLNQETQYF. The chain joins TRBV20-1 to TRBJ2-5; D is undetermined. V was cut by 1 base and J by 0 bases, with 6 bases left in between. The CDR3 is 13 amino acids. Germline V lookup: CDR1 DFQATT, CDR2 SNEGSKA (reference sequence).

The chain combines TRBV10-3 with TRBJ1-5; 7 positions match TRBD1. Per the germline V gene, CDR1 is ENHRY and CDR2 is SYGVKD. V shed 5 bases, J shed 7 bases, and the junction held 17 bases outside the gene matches. The CDR3 loop spans 17 amino acids. This CDR3 is CAISSQPVTGERQPQHF. CDR3 in DNA: TGTGCCATCAGTAGCCAGCCGGTCACAGGGGAAAGGCAGCCCCAGCATTTT.

The chain uses TRBV6-5 and TRBJ1-5, with a tentative D call TRBD1 (5 bases). Deletions cut 0 bases from V and 6 bases from J, with 9 bases between. CDR1 is MNHEY, CDR2 SVGAGI, per germline. CDR3 length: 14 residues. CDR3 DNA sequence: TGTGCCAGCAGTTACTCACTAGGGGCTCAGCCCCAGCATTTT. Translating gives CASSYSLGAQPQHF.

The sample holds a few counts of this clonotype. The chain uses TRBV20-1 and TRBJ2-1; 7 bases fit TRBD2. Germline assignment: CDR1 DFQATT and CDR2 SNEGSKA (reference sequence). J gave up 4 bases and V 4 bases, and 10 bases lay outside the gene matches. The CDR3 contains 15 residues. For the CDR3, the DNA is TGCAGTGCTAACCGGGGGGATACACTTTACAATGAGCAGTTCTTC. Protein sequence: CSANRGDTLYNEQFF.